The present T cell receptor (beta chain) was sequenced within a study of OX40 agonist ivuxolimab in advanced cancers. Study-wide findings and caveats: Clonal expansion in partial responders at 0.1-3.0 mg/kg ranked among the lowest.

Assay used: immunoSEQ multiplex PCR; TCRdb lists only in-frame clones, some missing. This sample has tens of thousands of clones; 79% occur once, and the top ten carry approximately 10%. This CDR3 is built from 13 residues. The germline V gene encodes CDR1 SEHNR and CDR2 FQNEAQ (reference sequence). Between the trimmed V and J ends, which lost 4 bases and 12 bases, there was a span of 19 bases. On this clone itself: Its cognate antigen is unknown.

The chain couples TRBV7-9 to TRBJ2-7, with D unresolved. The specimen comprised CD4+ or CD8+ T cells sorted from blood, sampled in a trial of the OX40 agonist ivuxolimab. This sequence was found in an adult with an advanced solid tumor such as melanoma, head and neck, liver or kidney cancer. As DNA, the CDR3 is TGTGCCAGCAGCTCGTCCTCGGCGTGGGTGGGGTACTTC. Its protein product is CASSSSSAWVGYF.